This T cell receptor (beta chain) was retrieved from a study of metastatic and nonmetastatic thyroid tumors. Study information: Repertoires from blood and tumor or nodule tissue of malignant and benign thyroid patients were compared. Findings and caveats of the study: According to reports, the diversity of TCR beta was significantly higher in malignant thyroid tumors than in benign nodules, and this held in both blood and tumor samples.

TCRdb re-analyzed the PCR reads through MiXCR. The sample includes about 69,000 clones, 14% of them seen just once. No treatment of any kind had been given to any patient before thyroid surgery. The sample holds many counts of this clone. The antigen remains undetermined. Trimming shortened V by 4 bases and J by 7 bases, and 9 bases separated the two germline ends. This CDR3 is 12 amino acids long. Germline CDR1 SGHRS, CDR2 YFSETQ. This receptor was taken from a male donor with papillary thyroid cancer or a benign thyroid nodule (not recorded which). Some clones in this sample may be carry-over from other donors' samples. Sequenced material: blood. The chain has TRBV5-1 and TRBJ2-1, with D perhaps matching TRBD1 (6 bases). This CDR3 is CASSLDRNEQFF. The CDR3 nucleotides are TGCGCCAGCAGCCTAGACAGGAATGAGCAGTTCTTC.